A single T cell receptor (beta chain) is shown here with its context. What it recognizes is unknown. Clones were sequenced by immunoSEQ multiplex PCR, and TCRdb holds only the in-frame ones, with some missing. The table records 75,000 to 85,000 clones, 75% to 85% of them present only once. The data belong to a study of T cells in localized non-small cell lung cancer. General study findings and limits: Adjacent lung tissue had a median about 58 of the top 100 clones found in the tumor.

The input for sequencing was peripheral blood, taken before any cancer treatment. This TCR came from an older female donor with stage I lung adenocarcinoma.

CDR3 protein: CASSLRRGSATEAFF. Written as DNA, the CDR3 is TGTGCCAGCAGCTTAAGAAGGGGCTCAGCCACTGAAGCTTTCTTT. The chain links TRBV7-2 to TRBJ1-1; D perhaps matches TRBD1 (5 bases). Germline assignment: CDR1 SGHTA and CDR2 FQGNSA. This CDR3 has 15 amino acids. V was cut by 2 bases and J by 4 bases, with 14 bases left in between.